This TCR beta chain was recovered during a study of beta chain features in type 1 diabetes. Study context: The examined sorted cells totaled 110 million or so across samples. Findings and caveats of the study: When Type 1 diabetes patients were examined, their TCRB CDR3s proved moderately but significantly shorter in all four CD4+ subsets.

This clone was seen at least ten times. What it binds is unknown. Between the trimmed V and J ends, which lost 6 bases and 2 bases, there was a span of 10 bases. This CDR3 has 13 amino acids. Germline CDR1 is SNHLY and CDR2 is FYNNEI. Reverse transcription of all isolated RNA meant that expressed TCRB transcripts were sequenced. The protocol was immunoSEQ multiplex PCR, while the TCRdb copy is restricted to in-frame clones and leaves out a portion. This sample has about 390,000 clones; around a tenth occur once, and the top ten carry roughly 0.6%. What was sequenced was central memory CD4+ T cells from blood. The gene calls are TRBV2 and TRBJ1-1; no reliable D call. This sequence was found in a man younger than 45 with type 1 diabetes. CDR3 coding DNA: TGTGCCAGCAGGATAACAGAAAACACTGAAGCTTTCTTT. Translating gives CASRITENTEAFF.